The next 8 T cell receptor beta chains were all read from a single sample in a study of CD8 T cells in ankylosing spondylitis (dated by TCRdb to 2016 to 2017). Study-wide findings and limitations: Blood from ankylosing spondylitis patients appeared to be characterized by a TCR beta motif composed of under ten highly homologous amino acid variants.

Their cognate antigens are unknown. Receptors were amplified or captured by 5' RACE. Sequenced on an Illumina HiSeq 2500. TCRdb itself trimmed the public reads at Q25 with fastp, ran MiXCR and retained productive beta chains. Each record represents a unique CDR3 protein, reported with the most common genes and DNA among its rows. The sample has hundreds of thousands of distinct CDR3 sequences on record, roughly 13% of them singletons. The ten largest clones capture about 6.8% of the sample. Sequencing was carried out using blood, either unsorted or a sorted T cell fraction (not recorded which). These TCRs come from a male donor with ankylosing spondylitis.

This clonotype has more than one count but fewer than ten. The chain couples TRBV20-1 to TRBJ2-7; D is perhaps TRBD1 (5 bases). The CDR3 is 13 residues long. Trimming pared 6 bases from V and 0 bases from J, leaving 12 bases between. The germline gives CDR1 DFQATT, CDR2 SNEGSKA (reference sequence). The CDR3 is CSANDRSSYEQYV. CDR3 coding DNA: TGCAGTGCAAACGACAGAAGCTCCTACGAGCAGTACGTC.

The chain carries TRBV3-1 and TRBJ2-5; TRBD2 agrees at 8 bases. The germline V gene encodes CDR1 LGHDT and CDR2 YNNKEL (reference sequence). V lost 2 bases to trimming and J lost 4 bases; unmatched junction nucleotides: 9. The CDR3 has 16 residues. CDR3 sequence reads: CASSQSPLAGTETQYF. The CDR3 bases are TGTGCCAGCAGCCAATCCCCTTTAGCGGGGACAGAGACCCAGTACTTC.

This clonotype came up a few times. The chain uses TRBV15 and TRBJ2-7; no reliable D call. V lost 0 bases to trimming and J lost 3 bases, with 9 bases between them. Germline loops: CDR1 LNHNV, CDR2 YYDKDF (reference sequence). The length of the CDR3 is 14 residues. CDR3 protein: CATSRDRSLYEQYV. The CDR3 DNA reads TGTGCCACCAGCAGAGATAGATCACTCTACGAGCAGTACGTC.

This chain uses TRBV28 with TRBJ2-7; 14 nucleotides line up with TRBD2. V lost 5 bases, J lost 9 bases, and 3 bases stayed unmatched. This CDR3 contains 13 residues. Germline V CDR1 and CDR2: MDHEN, SYDVKM. DNA for the CDR3: TGTGCCAGCAGTCCGGGGACTAGCGGGAGGCAGTACGTC. Amino acids: CASSPGTSGRQYV.

This chain joins TRBV15 and TRBJ2-7, with D perhaps TRBD1 (7 bases). The CDR3 spans 15 residues. The germline gives CDR1 LNHNV, CDR2 YYDKDF (reference sequence). The V end was cut by 0 bases, the J end by 3 bases, with 12 bases between. This CDR3 reads CATSRDGGGSYEQYV. In nucleotides, the CDR3 is TGTGCCACCAGCAGAGATGGAGGGGGCAGCTACGAGCAGTACGTC.

This clonotype was recorded a few times. The chain recombines TRBV6-1 with TRBJ2-1, with D perhaps given as TRBD1 or TRBD2 (6 bases each). The CDR3 is 15 amino acids. From germline, CDR1 is MNHNS and CDR2 SASEGT. V was shortened by 1 base and J by 7 bases, with 14 bases between the two germline ends. CDR3 residues: CASSEGGGRRNEQFF. In DNA form, the CDR3 reads TGTGCCAGCAGTGAAGGTGGGGGGCGCCGGAATGAGCAGTTCTTC.

This clonotype was counted between two and nine times. V gene TRBV20-1 combines with J gene TRBJ1-4; 10 bases align to TRBD1. CDR1 DFQATT and CDR2 SNEGSKA come from the germline V gene (reference sequence). CDR3 size: 14 residues. Unmatched junction bases numbered 5, after V lost 3 bases and J lost 7 bases. This chain's CDR3 is CSARQDRGGEKLFF. The CDR3 nucleotides are TGCAGTGCTAGGCAGGACAGGGGGGGTGAAAAACTGTTTTTT.

The gene calls are TRBV20-1 and TRBJ2-1, with D possibly being TRBD2 (6 bases). Trimming took 3 bases from V and 10 from J, leaving 16 bases between them. Germline-derived CDR1 and CDR2 are DFQATT and SNEGSKA (reference sequence). The length of the CDR3 is 13 residues. The CDR3 region has the DNA TGCAGTGCTAGTGGTGGCGGGGTCGGCGAGCAGTTCTTC. This codes for CSASGGGVGEQFF.